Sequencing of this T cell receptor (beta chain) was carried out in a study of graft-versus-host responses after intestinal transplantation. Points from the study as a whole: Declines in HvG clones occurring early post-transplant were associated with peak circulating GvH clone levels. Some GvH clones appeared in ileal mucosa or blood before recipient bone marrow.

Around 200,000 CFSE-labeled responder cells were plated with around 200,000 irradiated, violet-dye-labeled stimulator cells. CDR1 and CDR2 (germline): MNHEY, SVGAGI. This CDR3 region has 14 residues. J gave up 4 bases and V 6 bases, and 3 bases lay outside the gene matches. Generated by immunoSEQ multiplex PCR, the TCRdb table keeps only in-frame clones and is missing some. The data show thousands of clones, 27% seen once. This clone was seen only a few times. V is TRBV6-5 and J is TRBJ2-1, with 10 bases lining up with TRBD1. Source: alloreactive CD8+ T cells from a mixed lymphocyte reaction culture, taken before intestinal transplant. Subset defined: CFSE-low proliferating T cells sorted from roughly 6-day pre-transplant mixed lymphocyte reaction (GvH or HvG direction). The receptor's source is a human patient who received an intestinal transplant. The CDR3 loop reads CASSLDRGYNEQFF. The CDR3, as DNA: TGTGCCAGCAGCCTGGACAGGGGGTACAATGAGCAGTTCTTC.